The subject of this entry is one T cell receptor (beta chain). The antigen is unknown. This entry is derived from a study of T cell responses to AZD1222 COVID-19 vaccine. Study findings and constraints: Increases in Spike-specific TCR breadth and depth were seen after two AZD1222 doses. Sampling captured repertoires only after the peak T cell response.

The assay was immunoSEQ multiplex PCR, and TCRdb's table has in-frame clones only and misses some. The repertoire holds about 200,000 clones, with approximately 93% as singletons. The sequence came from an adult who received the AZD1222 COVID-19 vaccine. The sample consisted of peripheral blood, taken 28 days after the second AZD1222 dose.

The CDR3 sequence: CASSETSGGVYEQFF. In nucleotides, the CDR3 is TGTGCCAGCAGCGAAACTAGCGGGGGAGTCTATGAGCAGTTCTTC. V gene TRBV9 combines with J gene TRBJ2-1; TRBD2 matches at 11 bases. The CDR3 sequence is 15 residues long. V dropped 3 bases and J dropped 8; count of bases not matched to a gene: 7. Germline loops: CDR1 SGDLS, CDR2 YYNGEE.